Listed here are 4 T cell receptor beta chains from one sample, sequenced in a study of shared clonotypes between healthy human individuals (dated by TCRdb to the early 2020s). Receptor libraries were prepared by the immunoSEQ multiplex PCR assay. Held by TCRdb, this immuneACCESS table contains in-frame sequences only and omits some clones. Under half of the omission traces to an unresolved V gene where checked; the cause of the rest is unknown. The sample table lists 2 million to 2.5 million clones, just under 95% of them with a count of one. The top ten clonotypes cover around 0.4% of the sample. The sample consisted of naive CD4+ T cells from PBMCs. Taken with the paper, the label for cell subset or site translates to: CD45RA+ positively selected. These receptors were collected from a man aged 18 to 29 in good health. Some clones in this sample may be carry-over from other donors' samples.

This clone is a singleton in its sample. V and J are TRBV2 and TRBJ1-1, with TRBD1 matching 11 bases. V lost 6 bases to trimming and J lost 7 bases; unmatched junction nucleotides: 19. The CDR3 is 18 amino acids. Germline CDR1 SNHLY, CDR2 FYNNEI. The CDR3 reads CASSVGQGAPGPQGEAFF. CDR3 bases: TGTGCCAGCAGCGTCGGACAGGGGGCGCCCGGCCCACAGGGTGAAGCTTTCTTT.

The rearrangement uses TRBV30 and TRBJ1-5; possibly TRBD1 for D (5 bases). The CDR3 loop spans 14 amino acids. CDR1 and CDR2 (germline): GTSNPN, SVGIG (reference sequence). Trimming shortened V by 1 base and J by 2 bases, and 9 bases separated the two germline ends. The CDR3 DNA is TGTGCCTGGAGTGACAGGAATGGCAATCAGCCCCAGCATTTT. Translating gives CAWSDRNGNQPQHF.

The chain recombines TRBV6-6 with TRBJ2-3; 8 bases fit TRBD1. With 4 bases clipped from V and 4 bases from J, the junction kept 4 bases outside the gene matches. From germline, CDR1 is MNHNY and CDR2 SVGAGI (reference sequence). CDR3 length: 14 amino acids. CDR3 sequence reads: CASSLQQGADTQYF. For the CDR3, the DNA is TGTGCCAGCAGTTTACAACAGGGGGCAGATACGCAGTATTTT.

This sequence joins TRBV7-9 and TRBJ1-1, with D perhaps matching TRBD1 (5 bases). CDR3 length equals 15 residues. Germline assignment: CDR1 SEHNR and CDR2 FQNEAQ (reference sequence). V lost 1 base and J lost 1, with 10 bases in between. The CDR3 region is CASSLVRGWNTEAFF. CDR3 coding DNA: TGTGCCAGCAGCTTAGTGCGGGGGTGGAACACTGAAGCTTTCTTT.